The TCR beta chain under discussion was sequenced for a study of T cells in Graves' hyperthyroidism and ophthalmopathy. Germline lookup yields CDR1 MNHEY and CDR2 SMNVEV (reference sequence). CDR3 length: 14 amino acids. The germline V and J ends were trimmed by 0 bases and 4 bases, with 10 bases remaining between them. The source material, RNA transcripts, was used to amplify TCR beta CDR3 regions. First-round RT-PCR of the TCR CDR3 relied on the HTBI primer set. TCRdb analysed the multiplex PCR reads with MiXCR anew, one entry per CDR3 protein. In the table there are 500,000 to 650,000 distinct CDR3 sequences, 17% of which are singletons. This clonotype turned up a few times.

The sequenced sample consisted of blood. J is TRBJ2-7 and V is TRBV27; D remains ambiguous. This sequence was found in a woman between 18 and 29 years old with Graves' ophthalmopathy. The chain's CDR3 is CASSLSWGSYEQYF. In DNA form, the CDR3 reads TGTGCCAGCAGTTTATCGTGGGGTTCGTACGAGCAGTACTTC.